This section outlines one T cell receptor (beta chain) sequence together with its context. No antigen is known for it. Documented treatment: roughly 18 received Ad26.COV2.S at low or high dose, single or two shots; 5 received placebo; per-sample allocation not given. Samples were taken on day 63 after the first vaccine or placebo injection. This CDR3 has 21 amino acids. With 6 bases clipped from V and 1 base from J, the junction kept 21 bases outside the gene matches. Germline V gives CDR1 MNHEY, CDR2 SVGEGT. The data are from a study of Ad26.COV2.S vaccination and SARS-CoV-2 variants. Study-level background: Once, or twice with 56 days between doses, Ad26.COV2.S was given intramuscularly.

The study's findings and limits: The authors reported substantial breadth in spike-specific CD8+ and CD4+ T cell responses after vaccination.

The method was immunoSEQ multiplex PCR; TCRdb's version includes in-frame clones alone and lacks a portion of them. The table records a few hundred thousand clones, roughly 90% of them present only once. The clonotype originates from a person between 18 and 65 years old who received the Ad26.COV2.S COVID-19 vaccine or a placebo. The specimen comprised peripheral blood, sampled in a trial of Ad26.COV2.S vaccine versus placebo. The chain joins TRBV6-2 or TRBV6-3 to TRBJ1-6, with TRBD1 matching 7 bases. The DNA for the CDR3 is TGTGCCAGCAGCCGCGGACAGGACGAACGGTTCGGGGGATCCTATAATTCACCCCTCCACTTT. It is translated as CASSRGQDERFGGSYNSPLHF.